Listed here is a single TCR beta chain. This table comes from immunoSEQ multiplex PCR, and its TCRdb copy is limited to in-frame clones, with some not included. The sample records 80,000 to 95,000 clones, around 90% being singletons. The record originates from a study of blood T cell repertoires in COVID-19. Study background: Samples of COVID-19 (acute and convalescent) were obtained from the United States, Italy and Spain.

This CDR3 has 14 amino acids. With 3 bases removed from V and 0 bases from J, the gap between germline ends came to 8 bases. The germline V gene encodes CDR1 LNHDA and CDR2 SQIVND (reference sequence). The V and J genes are TRBV19 and TRBJ1-1; D call uncertain. Sequencing was done on a sample of peripheral blood. This sequence was found in a woman aged 50 to 60 with active or convalescent COVID-19. This CDR3 is CASSMQAVNTEAFF. The CDR3 nucleotides read TGTGCCAGTAGTATGCAGGCCGTGAACACTGAAGCTTTCTTT.